These 7 T cell receptor beta chains came from one sample sequenced in a study of T cells after yellow fever vaccination. TCRdb re-analysed the 5' RACE reads in MiXCR, keeping a single row per CDR3 protein. The data contain hundreds of thousands of distinct CDR3 sequences, more than 3% of them singletons. The material sequenced was PBMCs, taken on the day of the yellow fever booster vaccination. These receptors came from a man between 18 and 29 years old who received the YFV17D yellow fever vaccine.

This clonotype was found a few times. The rearrangement joins TRBV20-1 to TRBJ1-1; D gene unclear. The CDR3 has 13 residues. Germline V CDR1 and CDR2: DFQATT, SNEGSKA (reference sequence). V lost 4 bases, J lost 2 bases, and 11 bases lay in between. The CDR3 is CSANPGSNTEAFF. In nucleotides, the CDR3 is TGCAGTGCTAATCCGGGGTCAAACACTGAAGCTTTCTTT.

This chain connects TRBV5-6 to TRBJ2-3, with TRBD1 as a possible D gene (6 bases). Germline values: CDR1 SGHDT, CDR2 YYEEEE. This CDR3 contains 13 residues. Trimming took 5 bases from V and 8 from J, leaving 15 bases between them. CDR3 nucleotide sequence: TGTGCCAGCAGAGACAGGTCTCCCGGTACGCAGTATTTT. Encoded protein: CASRDRSPGTQYF.

This clonotype was counted a few times. The gene calls are TRBV12-5 and TRBJ2-2; D is unresolved. Germline V CDR1 and CDR2: LGHNT, FRNRAP. The CDR3 is 14 amino acids. The ends were cut back, 0 bases at V and 4 bases at J, with 6 bases in the middle. The CDR3 here is CASGLVPSTGELFF. The CDR3 DNA reads TGTGCTAGTGGTTTGGTACCGTCCACCGGGGAGCTGTTTTTT.

The genes are TRBV4-2 and TRBJ2-1; D tentatively reads TRBD1 or TRBD2 (6 bases each). CDR3 length equals 14 residues. Trimming took 4 bases from V and 6 from J, leaving 13 bases between them. Germline CDR1 reads LGHNA; CDR2 reads YNFKEQ. CDR3 nucleotides: TGTGCCAGCAGCCCGACTAGGGGGATCAATGAGCAGTTCTTC. Translation gives CASSPTRGINEQFF.

V usage is TRBV12-3 or TRBV12-4 and J usage is TRBJ1-1; perhaps TRBD1 as D (6 bases). Deletions cut 4 bases from V and 2 bases from J, with 11 bases between. The length of the CDR3 is 14 residues. This chain's CDR3 is CASSSGTFNTEAFF. DNA for the CDR3: TGTGCCAGCAGTTCAGGGACATTTAACACTGAAGCTTTCTTT.

This clonotype came up once. V usage is TRBV4-1 and J usage is TRBJ2-3, with D perhaps matching TRBD1 (5 bases). The V end lost 1 base, the J end lost 14 bases, and 10 bases lay between the germline ends. In germline, CDR1 is MGHRA, CDR2 YSYEKL. The CDR3 length is 11 residues. CDR3 residues: CASSQAGPRYF. DNA for the CDR3: TGCGCCAGCAGCCAAGCAGGGCCGCGGTATTTT.

This clonotype was found a few times. The chain combines TRBV4-3 with TRBJ1-1; 8 nucleotides align to TRBD1. CDR3 length: 14 amino acids. CDR1 is LGHNA, CDR2 YSLEER, per germline. Losses at the gene ends were 0 bases for V and 5 bases for J; bases not matched to a gene: 2. CDR3 region: CASSQDTGGTEAFF. The CDR3 nucleotides are TGCGCCAGCAGCCAAGACACAGGGGGAACTGAAGCTTTCTTT.